This T cell receptor beta chain was obtained from a study of CD8 T cells in ankylosing spondylitis. The CDR3 has 15 amino acids. The ends were cut back, 7 bases at V and 2 bases at J, with 16 bases in the middle. One entry per CDR3 protein, called by TCRdb with MiXCR from the 5' RACE reads. Found here are 250,000 or so distinct CDR3 sequences, roughly a quarter of them singletons; the top ten hold over 0.55%. This clonotype was found many times. The sequencing input was blood, either unsorted or a sorted T cell fraction (not recorded which). The chain recombines TRBV12-3 or TRBV12-4 with TRBJ2-3; D uncertain. This clonotype originated in a male donor with ankylosing spondylitis or in good health (not recorded which). The CDR3 is CASNLDGGLTDTQYF. The CDR3 nucleotides read TGTGCCAGCAACCTTGACGGTGGGCTCACAGATACGCAGTATTTT.